Presented here are 17 T cell receptor beta chains from one specimen sequenced in a study of blood T cell repertoires in COVID-19. Repertoires were generated with immunoSEQ multiplex PCR, while TCRdb's copy carries only in-frame clones and drops some. This sample has under 450,000 clones, with over 75% found just once. Input material: PBMCs or T cells enriched from blood (not recorded which). All receptors derive from a woman in her twenties or thirties who had recovered from COVID-19.

About this clone: Just one base apart from a much larger clone, this may be a read error. This sequence joins TRBV2 and TRBJ1-5, with 7 bases that match TRBD1. The CDR3 totals 13 residues. The ends lost 6 bases at V and 4 bases at J; junction bases unmatched: 3. Germline V gene lookup returns CDR1 SNHLY and CDR2 FYNNEI. CDR3 coding DNA: TGTGCCAGCAGCCGACAGGGTAATCAGCCCCAGCATTTT. It is translated as CASSRQGNQPQHF.

V and J are TRBV28 and TRBJ2-3; 12 nucleotides agree with TRBD2. Germline V gene lookup returns CDR1 MDHEN and CDR2 SYDVKM. This CDR3 comprises 16 residues. Trimming cost V 5 bases and J 4 bases; bases outside gene matches: 7. The CDR3 is CASSTRLAGAADTQYF. DNA of the CDR3: TGTGCCAGCAGTACCAGACTAGCGGGAGCCGCAGATACGCAGTATTTT.

V is TRBV24-1 and J is TRBJ2-3; TRBD2 might be the D (6 bases). Trimming pared 5 bases from V and 1 base from J, leaving 6 bases between. This CDR3 is built from 13 residues. Germline V gene sequence: CDR1 KGHDR, CDR2 SFDVKD. The CDR3 protein is CATSGGGTDTQYF. The CDR3 nucleotides read TGTGCCACCAGTGGGGGGGGCACAGATACGCAGTATTTT.

This clone was recorded a few times. The chain carries TRBV2 and TRBJ2-7; tentative D call: TRBD1 (6 bases). Germline V lookup: CDR1 SNHLY, CDR2 FYNNEI. Trimming pared 2 bases from V and 4 bases from J, leaving 15 bases between. CDR3 length: 15 residues. This chain's CDR3 is CASSENAGAIYEQYF. CDR3 nucleotide sequence: TGTGCCAGCAGTGAAAATGCAGGGGCCATATACGAGCAGTACTTC.

This clone was recorded only once. J is TRBJ1-1 and V is TRBV18; D gene unclear. Germline V gene data show CDR1 as KGHSH and CDR2 as LQKENI. The CDR3 is 15 amino acids. Trimming cost V 3 bases and J 3 bases, with 14 bases left between them. The CDR3 DNA is TGTGCCAGCTCACCCCGAAGCCCACGGGACACTGAAGCTTTCTTT. Protein: CASSPRSPRDTEAFF.

This clone was seen just once. This rearrangement joins TRBV4-1 to TRBJ2-1; weak D call: TRBD2 (6 bases). V was trimmed by 4 bases and J by 5 bases, leaving 18 bases between them. This CDR3 has 16 residues. Per germline, CDR1 MGHRA and CDR2 YSYEKL. The CDR3 is CASSLNPLALHNEQFF. In nucleotides, the CDR3 is TGCGCCAGCAGCCTCAACCCCCTAGCGTTACACAATGAGCAGTTCTTC.

The chain couples TRBV15 to TRBJ1-2; D might be TRBD1 (5 bases). CDR3 size: 13 residues. V gave up 3 bases and J gave up 3 bases, with 8 bases separating them. The germline V gene has CDR1 LNHNV and CDR2 YYDKDF (reference sequence). CDR3 sequence reads: CATSRDIYYGYTF. The CDR3, as DNA: TGTGCCACCAGCAGGGACATATACTATGGCTACACCTTC.

The chain carries TRBV7-9 and TRBJ1-4; D gene unclear. The V and J ends lost 0 bases and 3 bases respectively, with 14 bases between them. The CDR3 is 17 amino acids. Germline V gene sequence: CDR1 SEHNR, CDR2 FQNEAQ (reference sequence). CDR3 sequence: CASSLAPDGGANEKLFF. The CDR3 DNA is TGTGCCAGCAGCTTAGCACCTGACGGTGGAGCTAATGAAAAACTGTTTTTT.

This chain joins TRBV10-1 and TRBJ2-5, with TRBD1 matching 8 bases. The germline V gene has CDR1 WNHNN and CDR2 SYGVQD (reference sequence). The length of the CDR3 is 15 residues. Losses at the gene ends were 2 bases for V and 1 base for J; bases not matched to a gene: 3. In DNA, the CDR3 is TGCGCCAGCAGTGAGGGGCAGGGGGCCCAAGAGACCCAGTACTTC. Protein product: CASSEGQGAQETQYF.

This chain links TRBV27 with TRBJ2-7, with D tentatively TRBD1 (6 bases). The CDR3 extends over 13 amino acids. Trimming took off 5 bases at V and 3 bases at J, with 11 bases between the two ends. CDR1 is MNHEY, CDR2 SMNVEV, per germline (reference sequence). In DNA form, the CDR3 reads TGTGCCAGCAGTATTGCAGGGGTCTACGAGCAGTACTTC. This codes for CASSIAGVYEQYF.

This clone was counted only a few times. V is TRBV18 and J is TRBJ1-1; 7 positions agree with TRBD1. Germline loops: CDR1 KGHSH, CDR2 LQKENI. The trim removed 4 bases at V and 1 base at J, leaving 6 bases unmatched. The CDR3 runs 15 residues. The CDR3 nucleotides are TGTGCCAGCTCACAGGCCGGGACAGCGAACACTGAAGCTTTCTTT. Its protein is CASSQAGTANTEAFF.

The genes are TRBV11-2 and TRBJ1-4; 7 bases are a match to TRBD1. Trimming cost V 7 bases and J 5 bases; bases outside gene matches: 7. Germline V lookup: CDR1 SGHAT, CDR2 FQNNGV. This CDR3 has 14 residues. The CDR3 spells CASNLQGINEKLFF. DNA of the CDR3: TGTGCCAGCAATTTACAGGGGATAAATGAAAAACTGTTTTTT. The full variable domain, completed using reference TRBV11-2 and TRBJ1-4, is EAGVAQSPRYKIIEKRQSVAFWCNPISGHATLYWYQQILGQGPKLLIQFQNNGVVDDSQLPKDRFSAERLKGVDSTLKIQPAKLEDSAVYLCASNLQGINEKLFFGSGTQLSVL.

The CDR3 region is CASSLWSTGLRSPLHF. The CDR3 coding sequence is TGCGCCAGCAGCTTGTGGTCGACAGGGTTGCGATCACCCCTCCACTTT. V is TRBV5-1 and J is TRBJ1-6, with 7 bases identical to TRBD1. Germline V gene sequence: CDR1 SGHRS, CDR2 YFSETQ. Losses at the gene ends were 1 base for V and 10 bases for J; bases not matched to a gene: 11. This CDR3 has 16 residues. Supplemented by reference TRBV5-1 and TRBJ1-6, the full variable domain reads KAGVTQTPRYLIKTRGQQVTLSCSPISGHRSVSWYQQTPGQGLQFLFEYFSETQRNKGNFPGRFSGRQFSNSRSEMNVSTLELGDSALYLCASSLWSTGLRSPLHFGNGTRLTVT.

The chain combines TRBV7-9 with TRBJ2-1, with TRBD2 identical over 7 bases. The CDR3 length is 15 residues. The trim removed 1 base at V and 7 bases at J, leaving 7 bases unmatched. Germline V lookup: CDR1 SEHNR, CDR2 FQNEAQ (reference sequence). CDR3 amino acids: CASSLVTAGENEQFF. The CDR3 DNA reads TGTGCCAGCAGCTTAGTAACGGCGGGAGAAAATGAGCAGTTCTTC.

The chain recombines TRBV11-2 with TRBJ2-2, with 9 bases lining up with TRBD1. Germline lookup yields CDR1 SGHAT and CDR2 FQNNGV. The CDR3 totals 16 residues. J lost 6 bases, V lost 5 bases, and 10 bases had no gene match. The CDR3 region is CASSTRDRVLPGELFF. In DNA form, the CDR3 reads TGTGCCAGCAGCACCCGGGACAGGGTTCTTCCCGGGGAGCTGTTTTTT. The full variable domain, rest sourced from reference TRBV11-2 and TRBJ2-2, is EAGVAQSPRYKIIEKRQSVAFWCNPISGHATLYWYQQILGQGPKLLIQFQNNGVVDDSQLPKDRFSAERLKGVDSTLKIQPAKLEDSAVYLCASSTRDRVLPGELFFGEGSRLTVL.

The chain joins TRBV19 to TRBJ1-2; 11 bases are shared with TRBD1. The V gene end was trimmed by 9 bases and the J gene end by 7 bases; junction bases not matched to a gene: 7. Germline V gene sequence: CDR1 LNHDA, CDR2 SQIVND (reference sequence). CDR3 length equals 13 residues. The CDR3 region is CASRGQGGSGYTF. CDR3 bases: TGTGCCAGCAGGGGACAGGGGGGCTCTGGCTACACCTTC.

V and J are TRBV12-3 or TRBV12-4 and TRBJ1-4, with D unresolved. V lost 2 bases and J lost 6, with 4 bases in between. This CDR3 is built from 12 residues. This CDR3 is CASSLQYEKLFF. In DNA, the CDR3 is TGTGCCAGCAGTTTACAGTATGAAAAACTGTTTTTT.